This is a list of T cell receptor beta chains from one sample in a study of cytomegalovirus exposure and HLA in healthy donors. The data were produced by immunoSEQ multiplex PCR, yet TCRdb's version contains in-frame clones alone and is incomplete. The sample shows approximately 160,000 clones, 80% to 90% of them seen only once. Material: PBMCs. The receptors derive from a young woman in good health and CMV-seronegative. Each CDR3 is given with its conserved first and last residue. Fields, in order: J gene, clone size, V gene, D gene, CDR3 DNA, CDR3 protein. A D gene is named only where the DNA matches it firmly. The size entry is marked missing in some rows and otherwise reads once, few, many or a size class.

>TRBJ2-1|-|TRBV12-5|TRBD2
TGTGCTAGTGGTTTGGCTAGCGGGAGGGGATACAATGAGCAGTTCTTC
CASGLASGRGYNEQFF
>TRBJ2-7|once|TRBV20-1|-
TGCAGTGCTAGAGATCGAGACATGCAGTACTTC
CSARDRDMQYF
>TRBJ2-1|-|TRBV28|TRBD2
TGTGCCAGCAGTTCCCAGAGGGCGGGAGAGGTCTTTCGCTACAATGAGCAGTTCTTC
CASSSQRAGEVFRYNEQFF
>TRBJ2-7|-|TRBV10-3|-
TGTGCCATCAGTGAGCCTCAGGGTAAAGGTGATAGCTCCTACGAGCAGTACTTC
CAISEPQGKGDSSYEQYF
>TRBJ1-5|few|TRBV28|TRBD1
TGTGCCAGCACCCTGCTAGGGGGCCCCGTTAATCAGCCCCAGCATTTT
CASTLLGGPVNQPQHF
>TRBJ1-3|-|TRBV28|-
TGTGCCTTCTCACCCCTAAACTCTGGAAACACCATATATTTT
CAFSPLNSGNTIYF
>TRBJ2-1|-|TRBV5-1|-
TGCGCCAGCAGCCCTTCCCCACAGGGTTTTGGCAATGAGCAGTTCTTC
CASSPSPQGFGNEQFF
>TRBJ1-5|-|TRBV2|TRBD1
TGTGCCAGCAGCCCGGGACAGTACAATCAGCCCCAGCATTTT
CASSPGQYNQPQHF
>TRBJ2-1|-|TRBV5-1|-
TGCGCCAGCAGCTTAGTAACGGGGAATGAGCAGTTCTTC
CASSLVTGNEQFF
>TRBJ2-5|-|TRBV7-9|TRBD2
TGTGCCAGCAGCGCCCGTGCTAGCGGGATCGCAGCGGGGGGAGAGACCCAGTACTTC
CASSARASGIAAGGETQYF
>TRBJ1-4|few|TRBV5-4|TRBD1
TGTGCCAGCAGCTTAACAGGGGGCGCGGGAACTAATGAAAAACTGTTTTTT
CASSLTGGAGTNEKLFF
>TRBJ2-7|once|TRBV19|-
TGTGCCAGTAGTACTCACGGGAGAGGCTACGAGCAGTACTTC
CASSTHGRGYEQYF
>TRBJ1-1|-|TRBV7-2|-
TGTGCCAGCAGCTTATTCTCAGGGGAGACTGAAGCTTTCTTT
CASSLFSGETEAFF
>TRBJ1-1|-|TRBV30|TRBD1
TGTGCCTGGAGTGTAAAATACAGGGGGGGAACGGACTACCAAGCTTTCTTT
CAWSVKYRGGTDYQAFF
>TRBJ2-7|-|TRBV6-6|TRBD1
TGTGCCAGCAGTTACGGGACAGGGAACTACGAGCAGTACTTC
CASSYGTGNYEQYF
>TRBJ2-1|-|TRBV10-3|-
TGTGCCATCATGTCGGACTTAGTGAGCTCCTACAATGAGCAGTTCTTC
CAIMSDLVSSYNEQFF
>TRBJ1-5|-|TRBV28|TRBD1
TGTGCCAGCGAGACAGGGACCCAGCCCCAGCATTTT
CASETGTQPQHF
>TRBJ2-1|-|TRBV6-4|-
TGTGCCAGCAGTGATCAGGATGAGCAGTTCTTC
CASSDQDEQFF
>TRBJ2-1|-|TRBV11-2|TRBD2
TGTGCCAGCAGTCCTTTCCTTATCCTTACTAGCGGGACCTACAATGAGCAGTTCTTC
CASSPFLILTSGTYNEQFF
>TRBJ1-1|few|TRBV19|-
TGTGCCAGTAGTATTTCACCGACAGGGAACACTGAAGCTTTCTTT
CASSISPTGNTEAFF
>TRBJ2-7|-|TRBV9|-
TGTGCCAGCAGCGACAGACATAAAGAATACTACGAGCAGTACTTC
CASSDRHKEYYEQYF
>TRBJ2-4|-|TRBV27|TRBD1
TGTGCCAGCAGAGCCGACAGGGGCACAAACATTCAGTACTTC
CASRADRGTNIQYF
>TRBJ2-7|once|TRBV19|TRBD2
TGTGCCAGTAGTATGGGGCTAGCGGGACACTACGAGCAGTACTTC
CASSMGLAGHYEQYF
>TRBJ2-7|-|TRBV29-1|TRBD1
TGCAGCGCCCGCCCAGGGACAGGGGGAGAGCAGTACTTC
CSARPGTGGEQYF
>TRBJ2-2|-|TRBV21-1|-
TGTGCCAGCAGCCGGAACACCGGGGAGCTGTTTTTT
CASSRNTGELFF
>TRBJ1-3|-|TRBV15|-
TGTGCCACGGCCCGGGGGGCCTCTGGAAACACCATATATTTT
CATARGASGNTIYF
>TRBJ2-7|-|TRBV2|TRBD1
TGTGCCATTTCGGGACAGCATAAACCATACGAGCAGTACTTC
CAISGQHKPYEQYF
>TRBJ1-1|medium-sized|TRBV5-4|-
TGTGCCAGCAGCTTTACGCCCGGGACAGAAGCTTTCTTT
CASSFTPGTEAFF
>TRBJ2-7|-|TRBV21-1|-
TGTGCCAGCAGCAAAGCTAGGTACAGGGGGATCGGCGAGCAGTACTTC
CASSKARYRGIGEQYF
>TRBJ1-3|few|TRBV6-5|TRBD1
TGTGCCAGCAGTGGAGACAGGGCTGGAAACACCATATATTTT
CASSGDRAGNTIYF
>TRBJ2-7|-|TRBV10-3|TRBD2
TGTGCCATCGCTACCGCTAATAGCGGGAGGGCCTCCGAGCAGTACTTC
CAIATANSGRASEQYF
>TRBJ1-1|few|TRBV7-2|-
TGTGCCAGCAGCTTAGCGGTGACAGCGAACACTGAAGCTTTCTTT
CASSLAVTANTEAFF
>TRBJ2-1|-|TRBV14|TRBD1
TGTGCCAGCAGCCAAGGGACAGGGGGGATGAATGAGCAGTTCTTC
CASSQGTGGMNEQFF
>TRBJ2-3|few|TRBV5-1|TRBD2
TGCGCCAGCAGCTTGTCGGCCGGGAGGGCCAGGGATACGCAGTATTTT
CASSLSAGRARDTQYF
>TRBJ2-1|few|TRBV19|-
TGTGCCAGTAGTAGAGAGGTTAACATATACAATGAGCAGTTCTTC
CASSREVNIYNEQFF
>TRBJ2-2|-|TRBV2|-
TGTGCCAGCAGTTTGGCAAGGGGAACCGGGGAGCTGTTTTTT
CASSLARGTGELFF
>TRBJ2-1|-|TRBV4-2|-
TGTGCCAGCAGCCCGGGAAATGAGCAGTTCTTC
CASSPGNEQFF
>TRBJ2-7|-|TRBV28|TRBD1
TGTGCCAGCAGTTACCCGTACAGGGGTAAATACGAGCAGTACTTC
CASSYPYRGKYEQYF
>TRBJ2-1|-|TRBV6-1|TRBD2
TGTGCCAGCAGCGCGGGACTAGCGGGCGATGAGCAGTTCTTC
CASSAGLAGDEQFF
>TRBJ1-2|-|TRBV9|-
TGTGCCAGCAGCGTAGATTCGGGGGACGCCTATGGCTACACCTTC
CASSVDSGDAYGYTF